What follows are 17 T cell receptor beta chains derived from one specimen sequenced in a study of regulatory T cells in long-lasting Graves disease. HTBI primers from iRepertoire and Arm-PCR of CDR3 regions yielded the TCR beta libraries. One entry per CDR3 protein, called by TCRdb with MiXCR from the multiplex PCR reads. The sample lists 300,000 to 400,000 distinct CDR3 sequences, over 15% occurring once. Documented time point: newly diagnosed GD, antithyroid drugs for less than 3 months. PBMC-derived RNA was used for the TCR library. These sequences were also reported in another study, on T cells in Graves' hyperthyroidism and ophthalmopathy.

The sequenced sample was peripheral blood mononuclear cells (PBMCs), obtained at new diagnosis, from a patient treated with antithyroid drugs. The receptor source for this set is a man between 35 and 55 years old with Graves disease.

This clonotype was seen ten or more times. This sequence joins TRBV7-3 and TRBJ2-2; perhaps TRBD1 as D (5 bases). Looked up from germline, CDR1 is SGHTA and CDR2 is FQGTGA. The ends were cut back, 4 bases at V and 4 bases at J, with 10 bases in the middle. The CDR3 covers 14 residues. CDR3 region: CASSSQAITGELFF. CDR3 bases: TGTGCCAGCAGCTCACAGGCGATCACCGGGGAGCTGTTTTTT.

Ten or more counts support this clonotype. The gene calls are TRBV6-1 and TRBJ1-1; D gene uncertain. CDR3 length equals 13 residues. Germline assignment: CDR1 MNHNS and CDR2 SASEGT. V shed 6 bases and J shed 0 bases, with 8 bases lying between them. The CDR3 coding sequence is TGTGCCAGCAGCCAGCAGATGAACACTGAAGCTTTCTTT. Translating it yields CASSQQMNTEAFF.

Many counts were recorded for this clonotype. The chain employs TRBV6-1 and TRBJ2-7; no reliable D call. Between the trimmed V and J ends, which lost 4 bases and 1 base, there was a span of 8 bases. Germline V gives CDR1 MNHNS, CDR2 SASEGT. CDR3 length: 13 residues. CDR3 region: CASSVFPSYEQYF. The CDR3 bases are TGTGCCAGCAGTGTCTTCCCATCCTACGAGCAGTACTTC.

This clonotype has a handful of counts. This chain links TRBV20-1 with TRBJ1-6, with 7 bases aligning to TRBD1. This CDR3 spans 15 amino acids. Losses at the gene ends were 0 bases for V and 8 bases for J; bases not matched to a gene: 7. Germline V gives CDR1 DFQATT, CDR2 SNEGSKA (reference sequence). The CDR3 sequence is CSARDRRQGDSPLHF. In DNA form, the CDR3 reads TGCAGTGCTAGAGATCGCCGACAGGGCGATTCACCCCTCCACTTT.

The CDR3 protein is CASSINYNEQFF. The CDR3 DNA is TGTGCCAGTAGTATAAACTACAATGAGCAGTTCTTC. This rearrangement joins TRBV19 to TRBJ2-1; D not certain. Germline values: CDR1 LNHDA, CDR2 SQIVND (reference sequence). CDR3 length: 12 residues. With 2 bases removed from V and 3 bases from J, the gap between germline ends came to 2 bases.

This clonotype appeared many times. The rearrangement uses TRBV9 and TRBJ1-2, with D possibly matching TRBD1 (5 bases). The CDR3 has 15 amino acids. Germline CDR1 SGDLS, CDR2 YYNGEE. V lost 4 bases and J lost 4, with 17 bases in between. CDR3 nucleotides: TGTGCCAGCAGCTACTCATCCTACCAGGGCTATGGCTACACCTTC. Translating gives CASSYSSYQGYGYTF. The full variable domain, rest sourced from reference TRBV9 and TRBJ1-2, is DSGVTQTPKHLITATGQRVTLRCSPRSGDLSVYWYQQSLDQGLQFLIQYYNGEERAKGNILERFSAQQFPDLHSELNLSSLELGDSALYFCASSYSSYQGYGYTFGSGTRLTVV.

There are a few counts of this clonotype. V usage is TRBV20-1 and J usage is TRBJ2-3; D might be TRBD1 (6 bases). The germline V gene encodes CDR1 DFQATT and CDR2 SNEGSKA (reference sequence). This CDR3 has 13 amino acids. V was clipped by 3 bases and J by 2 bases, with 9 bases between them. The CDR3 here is CSARGHLTDTQYF. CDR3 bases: TGCAGTGCTAGGGGACACCTCACAGATACGCAGTATTTT.

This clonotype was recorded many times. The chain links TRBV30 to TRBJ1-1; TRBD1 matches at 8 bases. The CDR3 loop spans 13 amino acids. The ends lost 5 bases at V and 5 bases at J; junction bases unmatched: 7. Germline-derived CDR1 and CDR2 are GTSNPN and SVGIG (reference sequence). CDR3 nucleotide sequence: TGTGCCTGGCACAGGCAGGGGGCAACTGAAGCTTTCTTT. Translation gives CAWHRQGATEAFF.

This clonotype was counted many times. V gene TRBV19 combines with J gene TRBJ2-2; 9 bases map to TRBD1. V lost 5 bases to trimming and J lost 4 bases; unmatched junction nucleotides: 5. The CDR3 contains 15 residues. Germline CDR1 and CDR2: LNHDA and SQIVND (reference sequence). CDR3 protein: CASSSTGGATGELFF. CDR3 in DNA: TGTGCCAGTAGTTCTACAGGGGGCGCCACCGGGGAGCTGTTTTTT.

CDR3 region: CASSLFAGWETQYF. In nucleotides, the CDR3 is TGTGCCAGCAGCCTCTTCGCGGGATGGGAGACCCAGTACTTC. This chain connects TRBV7-2 to TRBJ2-3, with a tentative D call TRBD2 (6 bases). TRBJ2-5 explains the end of the DNA better; the J call may be wrong. CDR1 SGHTA and CDR2 FQGNSA come from the germline V gene. There are 14 residues in the CDR3.

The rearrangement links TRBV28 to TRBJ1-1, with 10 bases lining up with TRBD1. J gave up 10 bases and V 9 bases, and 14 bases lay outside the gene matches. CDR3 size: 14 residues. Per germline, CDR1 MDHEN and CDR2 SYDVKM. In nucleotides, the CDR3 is TGTGCCAGTAAGCCGGGGACAGGGGCCCTCGGAGCTTTCTTT. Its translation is CASKPGTGALGAFF.

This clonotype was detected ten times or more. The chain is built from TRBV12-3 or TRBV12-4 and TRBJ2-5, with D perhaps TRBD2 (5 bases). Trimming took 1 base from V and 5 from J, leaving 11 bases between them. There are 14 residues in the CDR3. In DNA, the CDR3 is TGTGCCAGCAGTTTAGGGGAGATTGCGGAGACCCAGTACTTC. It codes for CASSLGEIAETQYF.

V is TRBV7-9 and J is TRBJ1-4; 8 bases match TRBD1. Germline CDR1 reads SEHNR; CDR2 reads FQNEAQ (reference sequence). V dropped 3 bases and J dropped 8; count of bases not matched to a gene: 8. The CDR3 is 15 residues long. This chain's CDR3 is CASSFGQGAMEKLFF. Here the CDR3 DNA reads TGTGCCAGCAGCTTCGGGCAGGGGGCAATGGAAAAACTGTTTTTT.

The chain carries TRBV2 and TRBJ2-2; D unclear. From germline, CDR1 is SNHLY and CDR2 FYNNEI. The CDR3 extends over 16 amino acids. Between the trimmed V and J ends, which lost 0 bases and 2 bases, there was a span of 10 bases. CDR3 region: CASSEAHFANTGELFF. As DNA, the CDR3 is TGTGCCAGCAGTGAAGCGCATTTCGCAAACACCGGGGAGCTGTTTTTT.

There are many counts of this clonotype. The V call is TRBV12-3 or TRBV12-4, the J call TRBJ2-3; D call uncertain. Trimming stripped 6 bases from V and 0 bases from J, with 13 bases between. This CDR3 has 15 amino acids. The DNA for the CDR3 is TGTGCCAGCAGGCTACAGAAAACTAGCACAGATACGCAGTATTTT. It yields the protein CASRLQKTSTDTQYF.

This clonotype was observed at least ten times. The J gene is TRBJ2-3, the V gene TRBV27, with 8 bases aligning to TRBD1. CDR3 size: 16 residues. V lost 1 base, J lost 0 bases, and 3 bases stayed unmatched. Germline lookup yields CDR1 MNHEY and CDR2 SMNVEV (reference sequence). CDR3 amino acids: CASSLWTGYSTDTQYF. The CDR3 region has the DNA TGTGCCAGCAGTTTATGGACAGGGTATAGCACAGATACGCAGTATTTT.

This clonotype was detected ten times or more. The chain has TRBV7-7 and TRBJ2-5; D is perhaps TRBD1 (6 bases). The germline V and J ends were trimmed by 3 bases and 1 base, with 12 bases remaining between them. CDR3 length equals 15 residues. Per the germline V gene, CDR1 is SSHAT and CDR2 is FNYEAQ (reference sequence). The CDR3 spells CASSLRRGSQETQYF. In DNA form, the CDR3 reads TGTGCCAGCAGCTTGAGAAGGGGGTCCCAAGAGACCCAGTACTTC.